This T cell receptor beta chain was profiled in a study of immune evolution from preneoplasia to lung adenocarcinoma. Patient tissue came from resections in Japan or China, 2014–2017. Profiling relied on immunoSEQ multiplex PCR, and the TCRdb table lists in-frame clones only, not all of them. The sample carries 10,000 or so clones, more than 75% recorded once. CDR3 length: 15 amino acids. Losses at the gene ends were 3 bases for V and 2 bases for J; bases not matched to a gene: 5. The germline V gene has CDR1 LNHNV and CDR2 YYDKDF (reference sequence). Broader study findings: Normal lung had the highest top T cell clone frequencies.

This clone showed up just once. What it recognizes is unknown. The chain is built from TRBV15 and TRBJ1-2; 8 bases fit TRBD1. The sequenced sample consisted of FFPE minimally invasive lung adenocarcinoma tissue. This receptor was identified in a donor older than 65 with lung adenocarcinoma. CDR3 coding DNA: TGTGCCACCAGCAGGCAGACAGGGGTAAACTATGGCTACACCTTC. It is translated as CATSRQTGVNYGYTF. Looking up the rest from reference TRBV15 and TRBJ1-2 gives the full variable domain: DAMVIQNPRYQVTQFGKPVTLSCSQTLNHNVMYWYQQKSSQAPKLLFHYYDKDFNNEADTPDNFQSRRPNTSFCFLDIRSPGLGDTAMYLCATSRQTGVNYGYTFGSGTRLTVV.